Following are 32 T cell receptor beta chains from one sample sequenced in a study of blood T cell repertoires in COVID-19. Assay: immunoSEQ multiplex PCR; the TCRdb copy retains only in-frame clones and omits some. The sample holds 490,000 or so clones; less than 90% are singletons and the top ten take under 9.5%. Source material: PBMCs or T cells enriched from blood (not recorded which). Receptors were obtained from a woman aged 55-69 years who had recovered from COVID-19.

This clone was picked up one time. Other nucleotide sequences from this sample produce the same CDR3. The rearrangement joins TRBV7-2 to TRBJ2-1; 10 nucleotides match TRBD2. The trim removed 5 bases at V and 3 bases at J, leaving 4 bases unmatched. Germline CDR1 SGHTA, CDR2 FQGNSA. The CDR3 is 15 residues long. CDR3 sequence (DNA): TGTGCCAGCAGCCTTGCTAGCGGGGGCTACAATGAGCAGTTCTTC. It translates to CASSLASGGYNEQFF. Full variable domain (missing parts from reference TRBV7-2 and TRBJ2-1): GAGVSQSPSNKVTEKGKDVELRCDPISGHTALYWYRQSLGQGLEFLIYFQGNSAPDKSGLPSDRFSAERTGGSVSTLTIQRTQQEDSAVYLCASSLASGGYNEQFFGPGTRLTVL.

The table lists this clone with a few counts. The chain joins TRBV10-3 to TRBJ1-5, with TRBD1 matching 9 bases. V trimming: 6 bases; J trimming: 1 base; junction bases outside the gene matches: 4. CDR1 is ENHRY and CDR2 is SYGVKD in the germline V gene. The CDR3 contains 15 residues. This CDR3 is CAISRDRVSNQPQHF. In nucleotides, the CDR3 is TGTGCCATCAGCAGGGACAGGGTGAGCAATCAGCCCCAGCATTTT.

This sequence joins TRBV29-1 and TRBJ2-3, with TRBD2 matching 9 bases. Unmatched junction bases numbered 6, after V lost 5 bases and J lost 6 bases. The V gene's germline CDR1 is SQVTM and CDR2 ANQGSEA. The CDR3 is 13 amino acids. The CDR3, as DNA: TGCAGCGTTACAGCGGGGGGTATCGATACGCAGTATTTT. Amino acid sequence: CSVTAGGIDTQYF.

V is TRBV4-1 and J is TRBJ1-1, with D unclear. V lost 4 bases to trimming and J lost 8 bases, with 11 bases between them. This CDR3 is built from 12 residues. In germline, CDR1 is MGHRA, CDR2 YSYEKL. CDR3 residues: CASSPDTWEAFF. The DNA of the CDR3 is TGCGCCAGCAGCCCTGACACCTGGGAAGCTTTCTTT.

This clone is a singleton in its sample. The chain recombines TRBV19 with TRBJ1-6; D possibly corresponds to TRBD1 (6 bases). The CDR3 length is 16 residues. In germline, CDR1 is LNHDA, CDR2 SQIVND (reference sequence). The germline V and J ends were trimmed by 3 bases and 3 bases, with 12 bases remaining between them. The CDR3 spells CASSIWRTDYNSPLHF. CDR3 bases: TGTGCCAGTAGTATTTGGAGGACAGACTATAATTCACCCCTCCACTTT. The whole variable domain, remainder taken from reference TRBV19 and TRBJ1-6, is DGGITQSPKYLFRKEGQNVTLSCEQNLNHDAMYWYRQDPGQGLRLIYYSQIVNDFQKGDIAEGYSVSREKKESFPLTVTSAQKNPTAFYLCASSIWRTDYNSPLHFGNGTRLTVT.

This sequence joins TRBV2 and TRBJ1-4; D is ambiguous. V was cut by 6 bases and J by 2 bases, with 10 bases left in between. This CDR3 is 14 amino acids long. CDR1 and CDR2 (germline): SNHLY, FYNNEI. The CDR3 nucleotides read TGTGCCAGCAGCCACGGAGGGACTAATGAAAAACTGTTTTTT. It codes for CASSHGGTNEKLFF.

The rearrangement uses TRBV20-1 and TRBJ2-3; D not certain. CDR3 length equals 13 residues. Germline V gene sequence: CDR1 DFQATT, CDR2 SNEGSKA (reference sequence). Trimming took 3 bases from V and 2 from J, leaving 9 bases between them. In DNA form, the CDR3 reads TGCAGTGCTAGTGTCAGAAACACAGATACGCAGTATTTT. It encodes CSASVRNTDTQYF.

The rearrangement joins TRBV20-1 to TRBJ2-1; TRBD1 is a possible D gene (7 bases). Germline V gene lookup returns CDR1 DFQATT and CDR2 SNEGSKA (reference sequence). Between the trimmed V and J ends, which lost 3 bases and 13 bases, there was a span of 13 bases. The CDR3 loop spans 11 amino acids. The CDR3 coding sequence is TGCAGTGCTAGTGGGCGGGACAGACAGTTCTTC. Its protein is CSASGRDRQFF.

A note on this clone: Other nucleotide sequences in the sample specify the same CDR3. J is TRBJ1-1 and V is TRBV5-1, with D uncertain. V lost 0 bases and J 0 bases, leaving 6 bases between the germline ends. The CDR3 is 14 amino acids. Germline assignment: CDR1 SGHRS and CDR2 YFSETQ. CDR3 region: CASSLGALNTEAFF. The CDR3 DNA reads TGCGCCAGCAGCTTGGGGGCACTGAACACTGAAGCTTTCTTT.

The chain carries TRBV2 and TRBJ2-1, with D perhaps TRBD1 (6 bases). V was trimmed by 6 bases and J by 1 base, leaving 16 bases between them. CDR3 length: 16 amino acids. CDR1 and CDR2 (germline): SNHLY, FYNNEI. The CDR3 DNA reads TGTGCCAGCAGCCCCCCCGGGACACTTTCCTACAATGAGCAGTTCTTC. Amino acid sequence: CASSPPGTLSYNEQFF.

The rearrangement uses TRBV2 and TRBJ2-2, with D unclear. Deletions cut 3 bases from V and 5 bases from J, with 4 bases between. Germline CDR1 is SNHLY and CDR2 is FYNNEI. The CDR3 is made up of 12 amino acids. CDR3 residues: CASSDETGELFF. The CDR3 nucleotides read TGTGCCAGCAGTGACGAGACCGGGGAGCTGTTTTTT. The variable domain in full, completed from reference TRBV2 and TRBJ2-2, reads EPEVTQTPSHQVTQMGQEVILRCVPISNHLYFYWYRQILGQKVEFLVSFYNNEISEKSEIFDDQFSVERPDGSNFTLKIRSTKLEDSAMYFCASSDETGELFFGEGSRLTVL.

The V and J genes are TRBV7-2 and TRBJ2-3; the match to TRBD2 covers 13 bases. This CDR3 has 18 residues. J gave up 3 bases and V 2 bases, and 8 bases lay outside the gene matches. The germline gives CDR1 SGHTA, CDR2 FQGNSA. The CDR3 region has the DNA TGTGCCAGCAGCTTACGGCCCACTAGCGGGGGGGGGACAGATACGCAGTATTTT. Translating gives CASSLRPTSGGGTDTQYF.

The gene calls are TRBV2 and TRBJ2-1; 9 bases match TRBD1. V was pared by 5 bases and J by 5 bases, with 7 bases of the junction left unmatched. Germline V gene data show CDR1 as SNHLY and CDR2 as FYNNEI. This CDR3 has 15 amino acids. In DNA form, the CDR3 reads TGTGCCAGCAGTCTGGGACAGGGCGGCCACAATGAGCAGTTCTTC. The encoded protein is CASSLGQGGHNEQFF.

J is TRBJ1-1 and V is TRBV24-1; no firm D call. The V end was cut by 4 bases, the J end by 8 bases, with 13 bases between. Germline V lookup: CDR1 KGHDR, CDR2 SFDVKD. CDR3 size: 13 residues. CDR3 in DNA: TGTGCCACCAGTGACCGGGAACGTGGGGAAGCTTTCTTT. Its protein is CATSDRERGEAFF.

The table lists this clone with a few counts. The chain couples TRBV5-1 to TRBJ2-7; D may be TRBD1 (6 bases). The CDR3 has 15 amino acids. Trimming pared 0 bases from V and 3 bases from J, leaving 13 bases between. The germline V gene has CDR1 SGHRS and CDR2 YFSETQ. CDR3 region: CASSLAAGANYEQYF. The DNA of the CDR3 is TGCGCCAGCAGCTTGGCGGCAGGGGCCAACTACGAGCAGTACTTC. Together with reference TRBV5-1 and TRBJ2-7, the CDR3 gives the full variable domain: KAGVTQTPRYLIKTRGQQVTLSCSPISGHRSVSWYQQTPGQGLQFLFEYFSETQRNKGNFPGRFSGRQFSNSRSEMNVSTLELGDSALYLCASSLAAGANYEQYFGPGTRLTVT.

This clone was counted many times. In the same sample, other DNA sequences code for this CDR3. The V call is TRBV19, the J call TRBJ1-2; 7 nucleotides agree with TRBD1. The CDR3 totals 14 residues. Trimming took 3 bases from V and 5 from J; bases not matched to a gene: 6. The germline V gene has CDR1 LNHDA and CDR2 SQIVND (reference sequence). Here the CDR3 reads CASSMTGSGYGYTF. Written as DNA, the CDR3 is TGTGCCAGTAGTATGACAGGGTCGGGGTATGGCTACACCTTC.

This clone came up once. CDR3 residues: CASSQSDRGVYNEQFF. DNA for the CDR3: TGTGCCAGCAGCCAATCAGACAGGGGGGTCTACAATGAGCAGTTCTTC. This chain joins TRBV3-1 (or the pseudogene TRBV3-2) and TRBJ2-1, with 9 positions matching TRBD1. V lost 2 bases and J lost 3; bases outside the gene matches: 5. The CDR3 is 16 residues long. Germline values: CDR1 LGHDT, CDR2 YNNKEL (reference sequence).

For the CDR3, the DNA is TGTGCCAGCAGTTTCGGGATCGATGGCTACACCTTC. Residues: CASSFGIDGYTF. The V gene is TRBV6-5, the J gene TRBJ1-2; D is unclear. The CDR3 has 12 amino acids. V was trimmed by 4 bases and J by 6 bases, leaving 9 bases between them. CDR1 is MNHEY and CDR2 is SVGAGI in the germline V gene.

This clone was counted a single time. V gene TRBV27 combines with J gene TRBJ2-2; maybe TRBD1 (5 bases). The germline V gene encodes CDR1 MNHEY and CDR2 SMNVEV (reference sequence). V dropped 7 bases and J dropped 5 bases, with 17 bases sitting between them. The CDR3 loop spans 15 amino acids. The CDR3 spells CASNPGLFRTGELFF. The CDR3 region has the DNA TGTGCCAGCAATCCAGGGCTATTCCGTACCGGGGAGCTGTTTTTT.

The chain couples TRBV15 to TRBJ1-4, with D unresolved. The CDR3 length is 13 residues. The germline V gene has CDR1 LNHNV and CDR2 YYDKDF (reference sequence). V lost 3 bases, J lost 4 bases, and 6 bases lay in between. CDR3 coding DNA: TGTGCCACCAGCAGGTCCTATAATGAAAAACTGTTTTTT. This translates into CATSRSYNEKLFF.

The V gene is TRBV19, the J gene TRBJ2-3; D perhaps matches TRBD2 (6 bases). The V end was cut by 6 bases, the J end by 0 bases, with 10 bases between. The CDR3 has 14 residues. Germline-derived CDR1 and CDR2 are LNHDA and SQIVND (reference sequence). CDR3 bases: TGTGCCAGTAGGGTCCGGGGGAGCACAGATACGCAGTATTTT. Its protein product is CASRVRGSTDTQYF.

The genes are TRBV7-9 and TRBJ1-5; TRBD1 aligns across 7 bases. The V and J ends lost 1 base and 4 bases, in that order; junction bases with no gene match: 7. Germline loops: CDR1 SEHNR, CDR2 FQNEAQ (reference sequence). The CDR3 covers 16 residues. CDR3 sequence: CASSLGLGGSNQPQHF. The CDR3 nucleotides read TGTGCCAGCAGCTTAGGTCTAGGGGGCTCGAATCAGCCCCAGCATTTT.

The gene calls are TRBV7-2 and TRBJ2-3; the D is unclear. Germline V gene sequence: CDR1 SGHTA, CDR2 FQGNSA. Between the trimmed V and J ends, which lost 3 bases and 4 bases, there was a span of 5 bases. This CDR3 region has 12 residues. CDR3 sequence: CASSFLADTQYF. The CDR3 region has the DNA TGTGCCAGCAGCTTTCTAGCAGATACGCAGTATTTT.

J is TRBJ2-2 and V is TRBV30; tentatively, D is TRBD2 (5 bases). V was pared by 4 bases and J by 7 bases, with 10 bases between. The germline V gene has CDR1 GTSNPN and CDR2 SVGIG (reference sequence). The CDR3 spans 12 residues. DNA of the CDR3: TGTGCCTGGATGGACTTGGGCGGGGAGCTGTTTTTT. Its translation: CAWMDLGGELFF.

The chain's CDR3 is CASWGQDYGYTF. CDR3 DNA: TGTGCCAGCTGGGGACAGGACTATGGCTACACCTTC. The chain uses TRBV2 and TRBJ1-2; the match to TRBD1 covers 8 bases. The germline V gene has CDR1 SNHLY and CDR2 FYNNEI. This CDR3 comprises 12 residues. After removal of 8 bases from V and 3 bases from J, the junction contained 2 bases not matched to a gene.

The rearrangement joins TRBV2 to TRBJ2-3; D not resolved. Germline V gives CDR1 SNHLY, CDR2 FYNNEI. This CDR3 has 17 residues. The ends were cut back, 2 bases at V and 1 base at J, with 16 bases in the middle. The CDR3 bases are TGTGCCAGCAGTGAAACCTATCGGTTCGGTGGCACAGATACGCAGTATTTT. Its translation is CASSETYRFGGTDTQYF.

This sequence joins TRBV19 and TRBJ2-2; 14 bases are shared with TRBD2. Germline-derived CDR1 and CDR2 are LNHDA and SQIVND (reference sequence). V lost 1 base to trimming and J lost 4 bases; unmatched junction nucleotides: 2. This CDR3 spans 17 amino acids. The CDR3 coding sequence is TGTGCCAGTAGTATAGGGGGACTAGCGGGGGTCACCGGGGAGCTGTTTTTT. Its protein product is CASSIGGLAGVTGELFF.

The CDR3: CSAGGQGRTEAFF. CDR3 sequence (DNA): TGCAGTGCTGGTGGACAGGGGAGGACTGAAGCTTTCTTT. The rearrangement uses TRBV20-1 and TRBJ1-1; 9 bases fit TRBD1. With V trimmed by 5 bases and J by 5 bases, 6 bases remained unmatched. The CDR3 spans 13 residues. Germline CDR1 DFQATT, CDR2 SNEGSKA (reference sequence).

The chain joins TRBV5-1 to TRBJ1-1; 7 bases match TRBD1. The CDR3 sequence is 12 residues long. Germline CDR1 is SGHRS and CDR2 is YFSETQ. With V trimmed by 4 bases and J by 6 bases, 3 bases remained unmatched. CDR3 nucleotide sequence: TGCGCCAGCAGCCCTGGACAGGCTGAAGCTTTCTTT. Its protein product is CASSPGQAEAFF.

The chain is built from TRBV19 and TRBJ1-1; D not resolved. Trimming took off 3 bases at V and 9 bases at J, with 8 bases between the two ends. Germline V CDR1 and CDR2: LNHDA, SQIVND (reference sequence). The CDR3 loop spans 11 amino acids. The CDR3 protein is CASSIPRQAFF. The CDR3 DNA follows: TGTGCCAGTAGTATCCCCAGGCAAGCTTTCTTT.

This clone was recorded only once. The V and J genes are TRBV7-8 and TRBJ1-2; D unclear. Between the trimmed V and J ends, which lost 5 bases and 1 base, there was a span of 17 bases. The CDR3 spans 16 residues. The germline CDR1 and CDR2 sequences are SGHVS and FQNEAQ. CDR3 nucleotides: TGTGCCAGCAGCCGAGAGATGGGCAGATATAACTATGGCTACACCTTC. Its protein is CASSREMGRYNYGYTF.

The chain uses TRBV7-9 and TRBJ1-4, with D possibly matching TRBD1 (5 bases). The germline CDR1 and CDR2 sequences are SEHNR and FQNEAQ (reference sequence). V dropped 1 base and J dropped 8 bases, with 14 bases sitting between them. This CDR3 contains 15 residues. CDR3 nucleotide sequence: TGTGCCAGCAGCTTAGAAGGGCAGGGAGGGGAAAAACTGTTTTTT. Translation gives CASSLEGQGGEKLFF.